Shown below are 25 T cell receptor beta chains from a single sample sequenced in a study of T cell repertoires in cytomegalovirus infection. MiXCR, applied by TCRdb to the reads, yields one record per CDR3 protein. Of around 74,000 distinct CDR3 sequences listed, 3.7% are singletons. The specimen sequenced was PBMCs. The receptors come from a human donor in good health (CMV status not recorded). Some clones in this sample may be carry-over from other donors' samples.

The table lists this clonotype with many counts. In DNA, the CDR3 is TGTGCCAGCACCCATGGAGGGAAAAGGACTGAAGCTTTCTTT. Residues: CASTHGGKRTEAFF. The V call is TRBV7-2, the J call TRBJ1-1; D remains ambiguous. Germline assignment: CDR1 SGHTA and CDR2 FQGNSA. Trimming pared 7 bases from V and 5 bases from J, leaving 17 bases between. CDR3 length: 14 residues.

The table lists this clonotype with many counts. This chain links TRBV6-6 with TRBJ1-1, with TRBD1 matching over 7 bases. Germline assignment: CDR1 MNHNY and CDR2 SVGAGI (reference sequence). The CDR3 runs to 16 residues. J lost 0 bases, V lost 2 bases, and 6 bases had no gene match. CDR3 sequence: CASSYPRGPMNTEAFF. The CDR3 nucleotides read TGTGCCAGCAGTTACCCTAGGGGGCCGATGAACACTGAAGCTTTCTTT.

This clonotype was seen ten or more times. V is TRBV7-9 and J is TRBJ1-1, with TRBD1 as a possible D gene (5 bases). The CDR3 length is 16 residues. V lost 1 base and J lost 3, with 15 bases in between. CDR1 and CDR2 (germline): SEHNR, FQNEAQ (reference sequence). The CDR3 here is CASSLGLGGEDTEAFF. CDR3 nucleotide sequence: TGTGCCAGCAGCTTAGGTTTGGGAGGGGAGGACACTGAAGCTTTCTTT.

This clonotype was counted at least ten times. V gene TRBV11-2 combines with J gene TRBJ2-5; 10 nucleotides align to TRBD1. This CDR3 is 14 amino acids long. The V gene's germline CDR1 is SGHAT and CDR2 FQNNGV. Trimming at V came to 8 bases and at J to 5 bases, leaving 8 bases not matched to a gene. CDR3 nucleotide sequence: TGTGCCAGCTGGGACAGGGGAGACGCTGAGACCCAGTACTTC. As protein: CASWDRGDAETQYF.

This clonotype was detected many times. CDR3 sequence (DNA): TGTGCCAGCAGCCTCCTCAGACACCACTCGTCTGGCTACACCTTC. It encodes CASSLLRHHSSGYTF. V usage is TRBV7-2 and J usage is TRBJ1-2; no firm D call. CDR1 is SGHTA, CDR2 FQGNSA, per germline. Trimming cost V 5 bases and J 7 bases, with 20 bases left between them. CDR3 length: 15 residues.

This clonotype was observed at least ten times. V and J are TRBV11-1 and TRBJ2-4; 14 nucleotides match TRBD2. Per germline, CDR1 SGHAT and CDR2 FQDESV (reference sequence). The V and J ends lost 5 bases and 7 bases, in that order; junction bases with no gene match: 10. There are 17 residues in the CDR3. CDR3: CASSPGLAGGLQNIQYF. The CDR3, as DNA: TGTGCCAGCAGCCCAGGACTAGCGGGGGGATTACAGAACATTCAGTACTTC.

This clonotype has ten or more counts. The chain is built from TRBV7-3 and TRBJ2-3, with TRBD2 matching over 7 bases. Germline CDR1 SGHTA, CDR2 FQGTGA. V trimming: 4 bases; J trimming: 9 bases; junction bases outside the gene matches: 7. CDR3 length equals 13 residues. The CDR3 region has the DNA TGTGCCAGCAGCTCCTCCACGGGGGGAACGCAGTATTTT. This translates into CASSSSTGGTQYF.

This clonotype showed up many times. The genes are TRBV28 and TRBJ1-2; the match to TRBD1 covers 9 bases. Germline lookup yields CDR1 MDHEN and CDR2 SYDVKM. This CDR3 is built from 14 residues. The V gene end was trimmed by 4 bases and the J gene end by 7 bases; junction bases not matched to a gene: 7. CDR3 region: CASSSTGGRVGYTF. Here the CDR3 DNA reads TGTGCCAGCAGTTCGACAGGGGGAAGGGTTGGCTACACCTTC.

This clonotype was recorded at least ten times. The chain joins TRBV20-1 to TRBJ2-3, with 10 nucleotides matching TRBD2. Germline trimming cut 5 bases from V and 1 base from J; bases unmatched to any gene: 3. The CDR3 is 14 residues long. Germline lookup yields CDR1 DFQATT and CDR2 SNEGSKA (reference sequence). DNA for the CDR3: TGCAGTGCTCCCGGACTAGCGGGCACAGATACGCAGTATTTT. Encoded protein: CSAPGLAGTDTQYF.

This clonotype was seen many times. The chain uses TRBV19 and TRBJ1-2; no clear D. The germline CDR1 and CDR2 sequences are LNHDA and SQIVND (reference sequence). V was pared by 6 bases and J by 4 bases, with 15 bases between. The CDR3 extends over 14 amino acids. The CDR3 is CASRPVGGIYGYTF. The DNA for the CDR3 is TGTGCCAGTAGGCCAGTTGGTGGGATCTATGGCTACACCTTC.

This clonotype was seen repeatedly, ten times or more. CDR3 DNA: TGTGCCAGCACCCCGGGGGGCGAAGAGACCCAGTACTTC. This gives the protein CASTPGGEETQYF. The chain links TRBV28 to TRBJ2-5, with D possibly TRBD2 on 7 matching bases. The CDR3 is made up of 13 amino acids. Trimming removed 7 bases at V and 3 bases at J, with 12 bases between. Germline assignment: CDR1 MDHEN and CDR2 SYDVKM.

This clonotype has at least ten counts. The chain combines TRBV9 with TRBJ1-1; no clear D. Germline V CDR1 and CDR2: SGDLS, YYNGEE. The CDR3 totals 13 residues. V gave up 5 bases and J gave up 0 bases, with 8 bases separating them. The CDR3 reads CASSSALNTEAFF. The CDR3, as DNA: TGTGCCAGCAGTTCAGCCTTGAACACTGAAGCTTTCTTT.

This clonotype was counted ten times or more. The gene calls are TRBV29-1 and TRBJ1-2, with D unresolved. The CDR3 totals 12 residues. Germline V gene data show CDR1 as SQVTM and CDR2 as ANQGSEA. The germline V and J ends were trimmed by 2 bases and 4 bases, with 8 bases remaining between them. The CDR3 region has the DNA TGCAGCGTTGAATGGCAGCCCTATGGCTACACCTTC. Its translation: CSVEWQPYGYTF.

The sample holds many counts of this clonotype. The chain couples TRBV6-2 or TRBV6-3 to TRBJ2-6; D possibly uses TRBD1 or TRBD2 (6 bases each). Germline assignment: CDR1 MNHEY and CDR2 SVGEGT. This CDR3 has 18 amino acids. The V end lost 2 bases, the J end lost 0 bases, and 14 bases lay between the germline ends. The DNA for the CDR3 is TGTGCCAGCAGTTACGGCAGGGGAGGACACTCTGGGGCCAACGTCCTGACTTTC. Its translation is CASSYGRGGHSGANVLTF.

This clonotype appeared many times. The genes are TRBV15 and TRBJ2-7; D ambiguous. Germline loops: CDR1 LNHNV, CDR2 YYDKDF (reference sequence). Deletions cut 5 bases from V and 3 bases from J, with 14 bases between. The CDR3 sequence is 14 residues long. The CDR3, as DNA: TGTGCCACCAGCCACCAAGGTACAAACTACGAGCAGTACTTC. Translated: CATSHQGTNYEQYF.

This clonotype was observed many times. This rearrangement joins TRBV20-1 to TRBJ2-7, with TRBD1 matching over 7 bases. CDR3 length equals 15 residues. The germline V gene encodes CDR1 DFQATT and CDR2 SNEGSKA (reference sequence). J gave up 1 base and V 1 base, and 7 bases lay outside the gene matches. Here the CDR3 reads CSARVQGDPSYEQYF. CDR3 nucleotides: TGCAGTGCTAGAGTCCAGGGGGATCCTTCCTACGAGCAGTACTTC.

This clonotype occurred many times. Here the CDR3 DNA reads TGTGCCAGCAGCCCCTGGACTAGCTCCTACAATGAGCAGTTCTTC. This encodes CASSPWTSSYNEQFF. This sequence joins TRBV5-6 and TRBJ2-1; 7 nucleotides align to TRBD2. The CDR3 runs to 15 residues. Losses at the gene ends were 4 bases for V and 0 bases for J; bases not matched to a gene: 4. Germline V lookup: CDR1 SGHDT, CDR2 YYEEEE.

This clonotype was recorded many times. V is TRBV7-8 and J is TRBJ1-1; 9 bases match TRBD1. This CDR3 has 16 residues. Germline assignment: CDR1 SGHVS and CDR2 FQNEAQ. The J segment lost 3 bases and the V segment lost 8 bases, leaving 13 bases of the junction unmatched. The CDR3 DNA reads TGTGCCAGCTGGGACAGGGAACGGGGCCAGGACACTGAAGCTTTCTTT. This codes for CASWDRERGQDTEAFF.

This clonotype showed up many times. This chain links TRBV10-3 with TRBJ2-1; D gene uncertain. Trimming removed 5 bases from V and 6 bases from J, with 14 bases in between. CDR1 ENHRY and CDR2 SYGVKD come from the germline V gene. The CDR3 runs to 14 residues. CDR3 nucleotides: TGTGCCATCAGTTCACCGGGTTCGGGCAATGAGCAGTTCTTC. This translates into CAISSPGSGNEQFF.

This clonotype was seen repeatedly, ten times or more. This sequence joins TRBV7-2 and TRBJ1-2; D gene unclear. V was clipped by 5 bases and J by 3 bases, with 13 bases between them. The CDR3 length is 14 residues. CDR1 and CDR2 (germline): SGHTA, FQGNSA. Here the CDR3 DNA reads TGTGCCAGCAGCCGGGGTCTGGGTGACTATGGCTACACCTTC. Its protein is CASSRGLGDYGYTF.

This clonotype was counted at least ten times. The chain joins TRBV7-9 to TRBJ2-3; D is uncertain. Trimming took off 11 bases at V and 0 bases at J, with 12 bases between the two ends. CDR3 length: 13 residues. Germline CDR1 SEHNR, CDR2 FQNEAQ (reference sequence). In DNA, the CDR3 is TGTGCCTCCGTGCAAGCTAGCACAGATACGCAGTATTTT. Translation: CASVQASTDTQYF.

The sample holds many counts of this clonotype. The chain has TRBV24-1 and TRBJ2-1; 13 bases match TRBD2. The germline V gene encodes CDR1 KGHDR and CDR2 SFDVKD. The CDR3 extends over 18 amino acids. The junction had 5 bases not matched to a gene; V was cut back by 3 bases and J by 1 base. The chain's CDR3 is CATSDPTSGGASYNEQFF. The CDR3 DNA is TGTGCCACCAGTGATCCTACTAGCGGGGGGGCGTCCTACAATGAGCAGTTCTTC.

This clonotype was found many times. The chain employs TRBV6-4 and TRBJ1-1; 12 nucleotides match TRBD1. This CDR3 is 16 amino acids long. V gave up 8 bases and J gave up 3 bases; unmatched junction bases: 10. Germline values: CDR1 MRHNA, CDR2 SNTAGT. The CDR3 protein is CASPGTGGVGDTEAFF. The DNA for the CDR3 is TGTGCCAGCCCCGGGACAGGGGGCGTAGGCGACACTGAAGCTTTCTTT.

This clonotype was counted at least ten times. This sequence joins TRBV7-8 and TRBJ2-2; D uncertain. The germline gives CDR1 SGHVS, CDR2 FQNEAQ. Trimming pared 1 base from V and 7 bases from J, leaving 7 bases between. This CDR3 contains 13 residues. The CDR3 here is CASSLVRDGELFF. The CDR3 nucleotides read TGTGCCAGCAGCTTAGTTAGGGACGGGGAGCTGTTTTTT.

In the case of this clonotype: A much bigger clone sits one base away, suggesting this may be a read error. The chain combines TRBV12-3 or TRBV12-4 with TRBJ1-3, with 9 bases matching TRBD1. V shed 1 base, J shed 5 bases, and the junction held 3 bases outside the gene matches. This CDR3 has 15 amino acids. The CDR3 region is CASSLGDRARNTIYF. For the CDR3, the DNA is TGTGCCAGCAGTTTAGGGGACAGGGCTAGAAACACCATATATTTT.